This T cell receptor (beta chain) was captured by sequencing in a study of metastatic and nonmetastatic thyroid tumors. Across the study: Repertoire comparison spanned blood and tumor or nodule tissue of malignant and benign thyroid patients.

Trimming took off 0 bases at V and 2 bases at J, with 20 bases between the two ends. Germline-derived CDR1 and CDR2 are LGHNA and YNFKEQ. The length of the CDR3 is 18 residues. TCRdb called clones again from the PCR reads with MiXCR. The sample includes some 15,000 clones, 30% to 40% seen only once; the top ten take over 10%. The table lists this clone with many counts. Thyroid surgery was preceded by no treatment in any patient. The chain carries TRBV4-2 and TRBJ2-7; no clear D. The receptor's source is a male donor with papillary thyroid cancer or a benign thyroid nodule (not recorded which). Some clones in this sample may be carry-over from other donors' samples. The sequenced sample was tumor tissue. The CDR3 DNA reads as TGTGCCAGCAGCCAAGATACGCTAACGAGGTCTCGTGCCTACGAGCAGTACTTC. Its translation: CASSQDTLTRSRAYEQYF.